The 18 T cell receptor beta chains reported below all come from one sample, sequenced in a study of cytomegalovirus exposure and HLA in healthy donors. Only in-frame clones appear in the TCRdb table, and some are missing; sequencing was by immunoSEQ multiplex PCR. The table lists fewer than 120,000 clones, about nine tenths of them singletons. Sequencing input: PBMCs. The receptors come from a woman aged 18 to 35 in good health and CMV-seronegative.

The V and J genes are TRBV19 and TRBJ2-1; 14 nucleotides line up with TRBD2. The germline V gene encodes CDR1 LNHDA and CDR2 SQIVND (reference sequence). The CDR3 is 18 amino acids. V lost 7 bases to trimming and J lost 4 bases; unmatched junction nucleotides: 12. The CDR3 sequence is CASMGIRTSGGPYNEQFF. The CDR3 DNA reads TGTGCCAGTATGGGAATCCGGACTAGCGGGGGGCCGTACAATGAGCAGTTCTTC.

The V and J genes are TRBV18 and TRBJ2-1; no firm D call. Trimming stripped 0 bases from V and 2 bases from J, with 8 bases between. This CDR3 comprises 15 residues. Looked up from germline, CDR1 is KGHSH and CDR2 is LQKENI. CDR3 region: CASSPPRRAYNEQFF. The CDR3 DNA is TGTGCCAGCTCACCACCGAGGCGCGCCTACAATGAGCAGTTCTTC. Filled out from reference TRBV18 and TRBJ2-1, the complete variable domain reads NAGVMQNPRHLVRRRGQEARLRCSPMKGHSHVYWYRQLPEEGLKFMVYLQKENIIDESGMPKERFSAEFPKEGPSILRIQQVVRGDSAAYFCASSPPRRAYNEQFFGPGTRLTVL.

The rearrangement uses TRBV7-9 and TRBJ1-4; 8 bases map to TRBD1. CDR1 and CDR2 from the germline V gene are SEHNR and FQNEAQ (reference sequence). The CDR3 loop spans 15 amino acids. Trimming at V came to 5 bases and at J to 4 bases, leaving 6 bases not matched to a gene. In nucleotides, the CDR3 is TGTGCCAGCAGCGCCCAGGGGGCCTTTAATGAAAAACTGTTTTTT. This gives the protein CASSAQGAFNEKLFF.

V and J are TRBV30 and TRBJ1-1; D call uncertain. Trimming stripped 0 bases from V and 3 bases from J, with 11 bases between. The CDR3 is made up of 14 amino acids. Germline CDR1 reads GTSNPN; CDR2 reads SVGIG (reference sequence). CDR3 nucleotides: TGTGCCTGGAGTGTCACAGCCTGGGACACTGAAGCTTTCTTT. It is translated as CAWSVTAWDTEAFF.

The V call is TRBV30, the J call TRBJ2-7; 9 bases fit TRBD2. CDR3 length: 12 amino acids. V lost 5 bases to trimming and J lost 7 bases; unmatched junction nucleotides: 6. From germline, CDR1 is GTSNPN and CDR2 SVGIG (reference sequence). CDR3 sequence reads: CAWEAGGVEQYF. Here the CDR3 DNA reads TGTGCCTGGGAGGCGGGGGGGGTTGAGCAGTACTTC.

V gene TRBV28 combines with J gene TRBJ1-2, with no clear D. The germline V gene has CDR1 MDHEN and CDR2 SYDVKM. V was trimmed by 5 bases and J by 0 bases, leaving 13 bases between them. The CDR3 covers 15 residues. In DNA, the CDR3 is TGTGCCAGCAGTCCCCGTCCAGGATCTAACTATGGCTACACCTTC. It is translated as CASSPRPGSNYGYTF.

This clone was counted a single time. The chain links TRBV27 to TRBJ1-5; TRBD1 agrees at 9 bases. The CDR3 totals 14 residues. J was trimmed by 5 bases and V by 6 bases; bases with no gene match: 5. Looked up from germline, CDR1 is MNHEY and CDR2 is SMNVEV (reference sequence). The CDR3 protein is CASRLQGADQPQHF. The CDR3 nucleotides are TGTGCCAGCAGACTACAGGGGGCGGATCAGCCCCAGCATTTT.

This clone was recorded only once. The rearrangement links TRBV19 to TRBJ1-2; 9 bases map to TRBD1. CDR1 is LNHDA, CDR2 SQIVND, per germline (reference sequence). V shed 7 bases and J 2 bases; nucleotides not matched to a gene: 2. The CDR3 sequence is 13 residues long. The CDR3 DNA reads as TGTGCCAGTAAGGGGACAGGGAACTATGGCTACACCTTC. Its protein is CASKGTGNYGYTF.

V usage is TRBV10-3 and J usage is TRBJ2-5, with TRBD1 as a possible D gene (5 bases). Trimming took off 3 bases at V and 7 bases at J, with 15 bases between the two ends. The CDR3 extends over 14 amino acids. Germline-derived CDR1 and CDR2 are ENHRY and SYGVKD. The CDR3 sequence is CAISEDQGVGTQYF. CDR3 coding DNA: TGTGCCATCAGTGAAGACCAAGGGGTTGGGACCCAGTACTTC.

The rearrangement joins TRBV6-1 to TRBJ1-1; D possibly corresponds to TRBD1 (6 bases). The CDR3 sequence is 16 residues long. Germline V gene sequence: CDR1 MNHNS, CDR2 SASEGT. With 0 bases removed from V and 2 bases from J, the gap between germline ends came to 13 bases. CDR3 residues: CASSEAPTGTNTEAFF. CDR3 sequence (DNA): TGTGCCAGCAGTGAAGCTCCGACCGGGACAAACACTGAAGCTTTCTTT.

V is TRBV27 and J is TRBJ2-5; 10 bases match TRBD1. The germline V gene encodes CDR1 MNHEY and CDR2 SMNVEV (reference sequence). CDR3 length: 15 amino acids. V shed 8 bases and J 2 bases; nucleotides not matched to a gene: 8. The CDR3 DNA follows: TGTGCCAGCCGTAGTGGGACAGGGGTTCAAGAGACCCAGTACTTC. This gives the protein CASRSGTGVQETQYF.

The chain carries TRBV5-5 and TRBJ2-5, with 12 bases matching TRBD2. This CDR3 has 16 amino acids. Germline CDR1 and CDR2: SGHKS and YYEKEE (reference sequence). V dropped 4 bases and J dropped 3; count of bases not matched to a gene: 7. The CDR3 region has the DNA TGTGCCAGCAGCCGACAACTAGCGGGGGGAGAAGAGACCCAGTACTTC. Its translation is CASSRQLAGGEETQYF.

This sequence joins TRBV29-1 and TRBJ1-1; TRBD1 agrees at 7 bases. The CDR3 spans 11 residues. Germline V gene sequence: CDR1 SQVTM, CDR2 ANQGSEA. V gave up 7 bases and J gave up 4 bases; unmatched junction bases: 3. The CDR3 nucleotides read TGCAGCGCAGGGGGAACCACTGAAGCTTTCTTT. This codes for CSAGGTTEAFF.

This clone was counted a single time. V and J are TRBV19 and TRBJ2-2, with 7 bases aligning to TRBD2. Germline V gives CDR1 LNHDA, CDR2 SQIVND (reference sequence). The CDR3 length is 17 residues. The trim removed 5 bases at V and 1 base at J, leaving 10 bases unmatched. The CDR3 loop reads CASSPRRGFRNTGELFF. The CDR3 DNA follows: TGTGCCAGTAGTCCCCGGCGGGGGTTTAGGAACACCGGGGAGCTGTTTTTT.

The sample holds one count of this clone. The V gene is TRBV28, the J gene TRBJ2-7; D perhaps matches TRBD1 (7 bases). The CDR3 is made up of 15 amino acids. V lost 7 bases and J 3 bases, leaving 19 bases between the germline ends. Per germline, CDR1 MDHEN and CDR2 SYDVKM. CDR3: CASTLTTGRFYEQYF. For the CDR3, the DNA is TGTGCCAGCACCTTGACGACAGGGAGGTTCTACGAGCAGTACTTC.

The chain joins TRBV13 to TRBJ2-3, with D maybe TRBD1 (6 bases). Germline V gene lookup returns CDR1 PRHDT and CDR2 FYEKMQ (reference sequence). The length of the CDR3 is 14 residues. The ends were cut back, 5 bases at V and 3 bases at J, with 12 bases in the middle. In DNA, the CDR3 is TGTGCCAGCAGCCCCATTGACAGGACAGATACGCAGTATTTT. The encoded protein is CASSPIDRTDTQYF.

The chain uses TRBV4-1 and TRBJ1-2; unclear D gene. The CDR3 length is 14 residues. V shed 6 bases and J shed 3 bases, with 14 bases lying between them. Germline-derived CDR1 and CDR2 are MGHRA and YSYEKL. The CDR3 loop is CASSPTWQDYGYTF. DNA for the CDR3: TGCGCCAGCAGTCCGACGTGGCAGGACTATGGCTACACCTTC.

The chain carries TRBV29-1 and TRBJ1-2, with no clear D. V shed 5 bases and J shed 7 bases, with 17 bases lying between them. Looked up from germline, CDR1 is SQVTM and CDR2 is ANQGSEA. CDR3 length: 13 amino acids. CDR3 sequence: CSVRLGIGGGYTF. The CDR3 nucleotides read TGCAGCGTTCGACTGGGTATTGGCGGTGGCTACACCTTC. Filled out from reference TRBV29-1 and TRBJ1-2, the complete variable domain reads SAVISQKPSRDICQRGTSLTIQCQVDSQVTMMFWYRQQPGQSLTLIATANQGSEATYESGFVIDKFPISRPNLTFSTLTVSNMSPEDSSIYLCSVRLGIGGGYTFGSGTRLTVV.